This TCR beta chain came from a study of beta chain features in type 1 diabetes. Study-wide results and caveats: The naive, central memory and Treg TCRB repertoires looked more alike in patients than they did in healthy donors.

What was sequenced were expressed TCRB transcripts, since all of the isolated RNA had been reverse transcribed. This table comes from immunoSEQ multiplex PCR, and its TCRdb copy is limited to in-frame clones, with some not included. The table shows around 240,000 clones, with over 65% occurring only once. Regarding this clone: The antigen is not known.

The CDR3 runs to 14 residues. With 1 base removed from V and 11 bases from J, the gap between germline ends came to 15 bases. CDR1 and CDR2 from the germline V gene are SGHVS and FNYEAQ. This sequence joins TRBV7-6 and TRBJ2-1, with unresolved D. The receptor's source is a man under 40 in good health. Sequencing input: naive CD4+ T cells from blood. The CDR3 spells CASSLVYKGTKQFF. The DNA of the CDR3 is TGTGCCAGCAGCTTAGTTTATAAGGGAACTAAGCAGTTCTTC.